The rows below give T cell receptor beta chains drawn from one sample of a study of T cells in Graves' hyperthyroidism and ophthalmopathy. Using its own MiXCR run on the multiplex PCR reads, TCRdb lists one record per CDR3 protein. The profile shows a few hundred thousand distinct CDR3 sequences, 13% of them singletons. The sequencing sample was made of blood. All receptors derive from a woman aged 18-29 years with Graves' hyperthyroidism. CDR3s include the opening cysteine and the closing phenylalanine or tryptophan. A D gene is named only where the DNA matches it firmly. Expanded clones get a size class; other rows say once, few or many, or leave the size out.

v_gene	j_gene	d_gene	abundance	CDR3aa	CDR3nt
TRBV29-1	TRBJ2-1	TRBD2	many	CSMRGGLSSYNEQFF	TGCAGCATGCGGGGGGGATTAAGCTCCTACAATGAGCAGTTCTTC
TRBV11-2	TRBJ2-7	TRBD1	many	CASRRVRDRVWEQYF	TGTGCCAGCAGACGCGTCCGGGACAGGGTGTGGGAGCAGTACTTC
TRBV6-6	TRBJ2-2	.	many	CASSYSSQMGTGELFF	TGTGCCAGCAGTTACAGCAGCCAAATGGGGACCGGGGAGCTGTTTTTT
TRBV4-1	TRBJ1-4	TRBD1	few	CASSLGDRDEEKLFF	TGCGCCAGCAGCCTGGGCGACAGGGATGAAGAAAAACTGTTTTTT
TRBV19	TRBJ2-3	TRBD2	few	CASKREGLADTQYF	TGTGCCAGCAAGCGGGAGGGCCTCGCAGATACGCAGTATTTT
TRBV7-2	TRBJ2-3	TRBD2	many	CASSSSGGRTDTQYF	TGTGCCAGCAGCTCTAGCGGGGGGCGGACAGATACGCAGTATTTT
TRBV19	TRBJ2-7	TRBD1	few	CASSSTGGFYEQYF	TGTGCCAGTAGTAGCACAGGGGGCTTCTACGAGCAGTACTTC
TRBV9	TRBJ1-1	.	many	CASSVRGDHGTEAFF	TGTGCCAGCAGCGTGCGGGGGGATCATGGTACTGAAGCTTTCTTT
TRBV5-1	TRBJ2-3	.	many	CASSPSSTLGDTQYF	TGCGCCAGCAGCCCGAGCAGCACCCTGGGAGATACGCAGTATTTT
TRBV5-4	TRBJ1-4	.	.	CASSLLVSAATNEKLFF	TGTGCCAGCAGCTTGTTAGTCTCGGCAGCAACTAATGAAAAACTGTTTTTT
TRBV2	TRBJ2-5	.	many	CASKDPKETQYF	TGTGCCAGCAAGGACCCAAAAGAGACCCAGTACTTC
TRBV20-1	TRBJ1-1	TRBD1	many	CSARDRAANTEAFF	TGCAGTGCTCGGGACAGGGCGGCGAACACTGAAGCTTTCTTT
TRBV6-2/TRBV6-3	TRBJ2-1	TRBD2	many	CASSAFWTSGSANEQFF	TGTGCCAGCAGTGCCTTTTGGACTAGCGGGAGCGCCAATGAGCAGTTCTTC
TRBV28	TRBJ2-3	TRBD2	many	CASSLGTSSLSTDTQYF	TGTGCCAGCAGTTTAGGGACTAGCTCGCTAAGCACAGATACGCAGTATTTT
TRBV6-2/TRBV6-3	TRBJ2-2	TRBD2	many	CASSYSLTSGGELFF	TGTGCCAGCAGTTACTCTTTGACTAGCGGCGGGGAGCTGTTTTTT
TRBV4-1	TRBJ2-3	TRBD1	few	CASRYPGTGVTDTQYF	TGCGCCAGCAGGTACCCCGGGACAGGGGTAACAGATACGCAGTATTTT
TRBV7-2	TRBJ2-3	TRBD2	many	CASSLGGLAARGDTQYF	TGTGCCAGCAGCTTAGGAGGACTAGCGGCCAGGGGAGATACGCAGTATTTT
TRBV5-1	TRBJ1-2	TRBD1	.	CASSPPGGANYGYTF	TGCGCCAGCAGCCCCCCAGGGGGCGCTAACTATGGCTACACCTTC
TRBV7-2	TRBJ1-4	.	many	CASSLQSPSGGEKLFF	TGTGCCAGCAGCTTACAAAGCCCGAGCGGGGGGGAAAAACTGTTTTTT
TRBV28	TRBJ2-5	.	many	CASSLVTPRGETQYF	TGTGCCAGCAGTTTGGTTACTCCAAGGGGGGAGACCCAGTACTTC
TRBV7-2	TRBJ2-7	TRBD1	many	CASTTGGYEQYF	TGTGCCAGCACCACAGGGGGGTACGAGCAGTACTTC
TRBV28	TRBJ1-1	.	many	CASTPPGAYGFTEAFF	TGTGCCAGCACCCCCCCGGGAGCCTATGGGTTCACTGAAGCTTTCTTT
TRBV7-3	TRBJ2-1	TRBD2	many	CASSLTGLGGGSSSSYNEQFF	TGTGCCAGCAGCTTAACGGGACTTGGCGGGGGGTCTTCTAGCTCCTACAATGAGCAGTTCTTC
TRBV19	TRBJ2-7	.	.	CASRGDGYEQYF	TGTGCCAGTAGGGGCGACGGGTACGAGCAGTACTTC
TRBV30	TRBJ2-1	.	many	CAWSVNGPEQFF	TGTGCCTGGAGTGTAAACGGTCCTGAGCAGTTCTTC
TRBV25-1	TRBJ1-5	.	.	CASSLRTPGGHQPQHF	TGTGCCAGCAGCCTTCGGACACCTGGGGGCCATCAGCCCCAGCATTTT
TRBV11-3	TRBJ2-1	TRBD2	many	CASSPSAGVGSAYNEQFF	TGTGCCAGCAGCCCCTCAGCGGGAGTAGGTAGCGCCTACAATGAGCAGTTCTTC
TRBV12-3/TRBV12-4	TRBJ2-7	.	many	CASSLNLGEQYF	TGTGCCAGCAGTCTCAACCTGGGGGAGCAGTACTTC
TRBV2	TRBJ1-2	.	many	CASSGTVYGYTF	TGTGCCAGCAGCGGGACGGTGTATGGCTACACCTTC
TRBV20-1	TRBJ2-7	.	many	CSASEYRDNYEQYF	TGCAGTGCTAGCGAGTACCGGGACAACTACGAGCAGTACTTC
TRBV7-2	TRBJ2-7	TRBD2	many	CASSLAFKAGGNEQYF	TGTGCCAGCAGCTTAGCGTTCAAGGCGGGAGGCAACGAGCAGTACTTC
TRBV5-1	TRBJ1-5	TRBD1	many	CASSLGPRQGSNQPQHF	TGCGCCAGCAGCTTGGGCCCAAGACAGGGGAGCAATCAGCCCCAGCATTTT
TRBV4-3	TRBJ2-6	TRBD1	few	CASSLGQGNSGANVLTF	TGCGCCAGCAGCCTAGGACAGGGGAACTCTGGGGCCAACGTCCTGACTTTC
TRBV28	TRBJ2-5	.	many	CASSFSQGRETQYF	TGTGCCAGCAGTTTCTCCCAGGGGAGAGAGACCCAGTACTTC
TRBV28	TRBJ2-7	.	many	CASSFRSRAYEQYF	TGTGCCAGCAGTTTTCGTTCCAGGGCCTACGAGCAGTACTTC
TRBV6-1	TRBJ2-2	TRBD1	few	CASKQVGGQVAGELFF	TGTGCCAGCAAACAAGTTGGGGGACAGGTCGCCGGGGAGCTGTTTTTT
TRBV20-1	TRBJ2-7	.	few	CSYPRDSYEQYF	TGCAGCTACCCCCGCGACAGCTACGAGCAGTACTTC
TRBV29-1	TRBJ2-5	.	.	CSVDGQSQETQYF	TGCAGCGTGGACGGACAGTCTCAAGAGACCCAGTACTTC
TRBV28	TRBJ2-7	.	many	CASRIRGISSYEQYF	TGTGCCAGCAGAATCCGCGGGATTTCCTCCTACGAGCAGTACTTC
TRBV5-5	TRBJ2-3	.	many	CASSLLVDARTDTQYF	TGTGCCAGCAGCTTGCTTGTGGACGCCCGCACAGATACGCAGTATTTT
TRBV20-1	TRBJ1-5	TRBD1	.	CSASDRADQPQHF	TGCAGTGCTAGCGACAGGGCCGATCAGCCCCAGCATTTT
TRBV27	TRBJ2-7	TRBD1	.	CASSRAGGKYEQYF	TGTGCCAGCAGTAGGGCAGGGGGCAAATACGAGCAGTACTTC
TRBV2	TRBJ2-7	.	many	CASTLQTGSYEQYF	TGTGCCAGCACCTTACAGACAGGTTCCTACGAGCAGTACTTC
TRBV5-8	TRBJ2-6	.	many	CASNIGTLKPSGANVLTF	TGTGCCAGCAACATTGGTACATTAAAGCCCTCTGGGGCCAACGTCCTGACTTTC
TRBV9	TRBJ2-5	.	.	CASSAFLSAQETQYF	TGTGCCAGCAGCGCTTTTCTGTCGGCCCAGGAGACCCAGTACTTC
TRBV2	TRBJ2-7	.	many	CASSDRPGVYEQYF	TGTGCCAGCAGTGATCGTCCAGGCGTCTACGAGCAGTACTTC
TRBV10-3	TRBJ1-1	.	few	CAIGDGPEAFF	TGTGCCATCGGGGACGGACCAGAAGCTTTCTTT
TRBV11-2	TRBJ2-1	TRBD1	many	CASILPGGGNEQFF	TGTGCCAGCATCCTCCCAGGGGGCGGGAATGAGCAGTTCTTC
TRBV27	TRBJ2-1	.	many	CASSLSLDGISYNEQFF	TGTGCCAGCAGTTTATCTCTCGACGGAATCTCCTACAATGAGCAGTTCTTC
TRBV5-1	TRBJ2-7	TRBD2	few	CASSFRDRGGEQYF	TGCGCCAGCAGCTTCCGGGATCGGGGAGGGGAGCAGTACTTC
TRBV2	TRBJ2-3	.	many	CASRRTPQADTQYF	TGTGCCAGCAGAAGGACACCCCAGGCAGATACGCAGTATTTT
TRBV28	TRBJ1-3	.	many	CASSFLFGSGNTIYF	TGTGCCAGCAGCTTTTTGTTCGGCTCTGGAAACACCATATATTTT
TRBV9	TRBJ2-5	TRBD1	.	CASSTTGVETQYF	TGTGCCAGCAGCACCACAGGGGTCGAGACCCAGTACTTC
TRBV15	TRBJ2-1	TRBD2	few	CATSRDRELAGDNEQFF	TGTGCCACCAGCAGAGATAGAGAGCTAGCGGGAGACAATGAGCAGTTCTTC
TRBV27	TRBJ1-1	TRBD1	many	CASRMPGGRTEAFF	TGTGCCAGCAGAATGCCAGGGGGCCGGACTGAAGCTTTCTTT
TRBV11-2	TRBJ1-5	.	many	CASSPDSTIQPQHF	TGTGCCAGCAGCCCGGACAGTACAATCCAGCCCCAGCATTTT
TRBV7-8	TRBJ1-5	.	many	CASSYWRGSNQPQHF	TGTGCCAGCAGCTACTGGAGAGGGTCTAATCAGCCCCAGCATTTT
TRBV4-1	TRBJ1-2	TRBD1	.	CASSHPRAGGPNYGYTF	TGCGCCAGCAGCCACCCACGGGCAGGGGGCCCTAACTATGGCTACACCTTC
TRBV20-1	TRBJ1-4	.	many	CSALDREKLFF	TGCAGTGCTCTAGACCGAGAAAAACTGTTTTTT
TRBV4-1	TRBJ2-5	TRBD2	many	CASSPLSTSGHQETQYF	TGCGCCAGCAGCCCTTTGAGCACTAGCGGGCACCAAGAGACCCAGTACTTC